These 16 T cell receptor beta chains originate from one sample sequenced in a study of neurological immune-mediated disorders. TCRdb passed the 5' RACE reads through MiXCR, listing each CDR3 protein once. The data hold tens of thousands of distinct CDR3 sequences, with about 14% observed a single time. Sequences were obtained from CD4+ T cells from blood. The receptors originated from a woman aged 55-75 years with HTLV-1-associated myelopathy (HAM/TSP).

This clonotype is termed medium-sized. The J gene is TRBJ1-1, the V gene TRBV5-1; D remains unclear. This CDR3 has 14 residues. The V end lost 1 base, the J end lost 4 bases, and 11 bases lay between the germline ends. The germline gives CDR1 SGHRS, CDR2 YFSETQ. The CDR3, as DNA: TGCGCCAGCAGCTTGAACTCGGCGGGCACTGAAGCTTTCTTT. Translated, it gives CASSLNSAGTEAFF.

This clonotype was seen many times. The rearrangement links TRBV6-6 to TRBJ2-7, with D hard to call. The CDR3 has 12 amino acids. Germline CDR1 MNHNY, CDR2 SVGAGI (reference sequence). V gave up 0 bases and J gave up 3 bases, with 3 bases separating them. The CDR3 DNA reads TGTGCCAGCAGTTACTCCGACTACGAGCAGTACTTC. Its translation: CASSYSDYEQYF.

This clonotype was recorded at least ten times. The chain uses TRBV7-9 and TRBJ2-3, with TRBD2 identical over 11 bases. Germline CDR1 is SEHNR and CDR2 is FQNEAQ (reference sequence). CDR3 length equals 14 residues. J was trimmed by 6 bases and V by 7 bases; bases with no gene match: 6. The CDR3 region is CASTPTSGADTQYF. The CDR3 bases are TGTGCCAGCACCCCGACTAGCGGGGCGGATACGCAGTATTTT.

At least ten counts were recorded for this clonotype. In DNA, the CDR3 is TGCGCCAGCAGCTCCACCACAGGGGCTGGGGCCAACGTCCTGACTTTC. Amino acid sequence: CASSSTTGAGANVLTF. The genes are TRBV5-1 and TRBJ2-6; 7 bases align to TRBD1. V shed 3 bases and J 2 bases; nucleotides not matched to a gene: 5. Germline V gene lookup returns CDR1 SGHRS and CDR2 YFSETQ. The CDR3 spans 16 residues.

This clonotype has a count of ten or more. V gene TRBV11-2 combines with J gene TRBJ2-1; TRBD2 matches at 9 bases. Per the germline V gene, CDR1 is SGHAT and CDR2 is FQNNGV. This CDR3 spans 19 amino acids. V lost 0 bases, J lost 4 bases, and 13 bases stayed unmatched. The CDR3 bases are TGTGCCAGCAGCTTAGATCGCCAGCGGGGGGAACCCCGGTACAATGAGCAGTTCTTC. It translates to CASSLDRQRGEPRYNEQFF.

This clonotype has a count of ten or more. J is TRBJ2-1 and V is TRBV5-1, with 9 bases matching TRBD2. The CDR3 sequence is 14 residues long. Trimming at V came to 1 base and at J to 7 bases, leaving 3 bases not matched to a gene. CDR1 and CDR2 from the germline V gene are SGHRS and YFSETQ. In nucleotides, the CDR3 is TGCGCCAGCAGCTTGCTAGCGGGAAGTAATGAGCAGTTCTTC. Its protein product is CASSLLAGSNEQFF.

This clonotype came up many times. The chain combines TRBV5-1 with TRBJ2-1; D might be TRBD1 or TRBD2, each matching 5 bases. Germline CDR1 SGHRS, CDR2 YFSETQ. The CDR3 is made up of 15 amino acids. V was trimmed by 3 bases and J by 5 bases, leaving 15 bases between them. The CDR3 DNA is TGCGCCAGCAGCTCCCAACCGGGACCAGACAATGAGCAGTTCTTC. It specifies CASSSQPGPDNEQFF.

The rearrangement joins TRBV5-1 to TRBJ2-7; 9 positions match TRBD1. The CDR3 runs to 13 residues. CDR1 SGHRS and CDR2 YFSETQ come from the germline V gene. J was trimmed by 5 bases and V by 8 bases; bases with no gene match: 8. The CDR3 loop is CASSGTGSNEQYF. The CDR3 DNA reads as TGCGCCAGTTCCGGGACAGGGTCGAACGAGCAGTACTTC.

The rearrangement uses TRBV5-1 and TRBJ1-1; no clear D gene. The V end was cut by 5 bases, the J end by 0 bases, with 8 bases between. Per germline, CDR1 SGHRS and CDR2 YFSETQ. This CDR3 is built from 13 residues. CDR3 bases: TGCGCCAGCAGGCAAAGAATGAACACTGAAGCTTTCTTT. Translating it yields CASRQRMNTEAFF.

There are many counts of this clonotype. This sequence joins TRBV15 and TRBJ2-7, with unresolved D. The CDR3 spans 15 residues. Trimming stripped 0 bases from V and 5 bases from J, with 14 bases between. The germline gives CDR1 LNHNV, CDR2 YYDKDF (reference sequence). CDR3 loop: CATSRESQWVNEQYF. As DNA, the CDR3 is TGTGCCACCAGCAGAGAATCCCAGTGGGTCAACGAGCAGTACTTC.

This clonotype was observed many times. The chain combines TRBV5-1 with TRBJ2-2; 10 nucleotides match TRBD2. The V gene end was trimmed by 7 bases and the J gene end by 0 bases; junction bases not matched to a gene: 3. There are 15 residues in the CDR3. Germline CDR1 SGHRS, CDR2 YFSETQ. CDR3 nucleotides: TGCGCCAGCTGCAGCGGGGGGGCGAACACCGGGGAGCTGTTTTTT. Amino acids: CASCSGGANTGELFF.

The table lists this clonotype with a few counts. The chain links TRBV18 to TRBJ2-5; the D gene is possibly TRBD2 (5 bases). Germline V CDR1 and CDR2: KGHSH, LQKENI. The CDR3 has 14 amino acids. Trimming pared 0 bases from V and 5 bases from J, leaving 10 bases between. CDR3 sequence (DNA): TGTGCCAGCTCACCACCATCCGGGAAGGAGACCCAGTACTTC. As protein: CASSPPSGKETQYF.

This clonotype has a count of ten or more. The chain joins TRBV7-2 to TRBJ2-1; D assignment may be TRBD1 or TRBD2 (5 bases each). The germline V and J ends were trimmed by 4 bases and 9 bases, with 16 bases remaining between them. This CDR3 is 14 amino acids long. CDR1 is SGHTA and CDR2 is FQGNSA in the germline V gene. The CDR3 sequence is CASSSASREREQFF. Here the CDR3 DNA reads TGTGCCAGCAGCTCCGCCAGCAGGGAGCGTGAGCAGTTCTTC.

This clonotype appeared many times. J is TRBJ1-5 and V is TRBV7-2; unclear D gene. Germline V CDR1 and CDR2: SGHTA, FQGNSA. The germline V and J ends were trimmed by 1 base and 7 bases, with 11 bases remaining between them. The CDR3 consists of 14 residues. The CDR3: CASSLGPVPQPQHF. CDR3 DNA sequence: TGTGCCAGCAGCTTAGGTCCGGTCCCGCAGCCCCAGCATTTT.

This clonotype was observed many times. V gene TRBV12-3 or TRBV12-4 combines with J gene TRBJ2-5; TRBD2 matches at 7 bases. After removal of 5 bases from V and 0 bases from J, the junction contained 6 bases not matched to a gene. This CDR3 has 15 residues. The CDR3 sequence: CASSLGGVYQETQYF. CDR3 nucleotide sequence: TGTGCCAGCAGTCTGGGAGGGGTGTACCAAGAGACCCAGTACTTC.

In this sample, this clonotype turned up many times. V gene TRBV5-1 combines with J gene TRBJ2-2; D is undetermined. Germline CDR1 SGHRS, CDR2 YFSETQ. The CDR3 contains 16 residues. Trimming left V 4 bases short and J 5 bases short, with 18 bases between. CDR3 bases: TGCGCCAGCAGCCGAAGTAGTGAGAGAGGAACCGGGGAGCTGTTTTTT. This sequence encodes CASSRSSERGTGELFF.